The rows below give T cell receptor beta chains drawn from one sample of a study of blood T cells in healthy people across ages. TCRdb called the 5' RACE reads again in MiXCR, with one record for every CDR3 protein. Altogether about 670,000 distinct CDR3 sequences are present, about 43% being singletons, with the ten largest covering roughly 30%. The sample taken for sequencing was blood. The receptors originated from an elderly man in good health. Both conserved end residues are part of each CDR3. A D gene is named only where the DNA matches it firmly. Not every row has a clone size; where given, it reads once, few, many or a size class.

V gene	J gene	clone size	D gene	CDR3 protein	CDR3 DNA
TRBV18	TRBJ2-3	NA	NA	CASSPRLARDTDTQYF	TGTGCCAGCTCACCCCGGCTAGCGAGAGACACAGATACGCAGTATTTT
TRBV10-2	TRBJ2-3	NA	TRBD2	CASSGVAGTFSSTDTQYF	TGCGCCAGCAGTGGAGTAGCGGGGACCTTCTCTAGCACAGATACGCAGTATTTT
TRBV10-3	TRBJ2-5	NA	NA	CAIRPGRDQETQYF	TGTGCCATCAGGCCGGGGCGAGACCAAGAGACCCAGTACTTC
TRBV15	TRBJ1-6	NA	NA	CATSRVSGGSYNSPLHF	TGTGCCACCAGCAGAGTATCAGGTGGCTCCTATAATTCACCCCTCCACTTT
TRBV27	TRBJ1-2	NA	NA	CASSPTGKANYGYTF	TGTGCCAGCAGTCCTACAGGGAAGGCTAACTATGGCTACACCTTC
TRBV29-1	TRBJ2-5	many	NA	CSVEQATQETQYF	TGCAGCGTTGAACAGGCCACACAAGAGACCCAGTACTTC
TRBV6-2/TRBV6-3	TRBJ2-1	few	TRBD2	CASSYPGLANEQFF	TGTGCCAGCAGTTACCCGGGACTAGCTAATGAGCAGTTCTTC
TRBV28	TRBJ2-2	NA	TRBD1	CASTPGGTGELFF	TGTGCCAGCACCCCAGGGGGCACCGGGGAGCTGTTTTTT
TRBV30	TRBJ2-7	many	NA	CAWAPLSNEQYF	TGTGCCTGGGCCCCCCTTAGTAACGAGCAGTACTTC
TRBV20-1	TRBJ1-4	NA	NA	CSASDDATNEKLFF	TGCAGTGCTAGCGACGATGCAACTAATGAAAAACTGTTTTTT